This is a list of T cell receptor beta chains from one sample in a study of beta chain features in type 1 diabetes. TCRdb keeps only in-frame clones here, not all; method: immunoSEQ multiplex PCR. The sample comprises about 320,000 clones, 12% to 15% of which are singletons, and approximately 6.7% rests with the top ten. The sequenced sample was central memory CD4+ T cells from blood. The receptors here all came from a man aged 25-40 years in good health. CDR3s include the opening cysteine and the closing phenylalanine or tryptophan. The D gene is left open where the match is weak. Clone sizes are given selectively: once, few, many, or a class where the clone is expanded.

-	TRBV11-3	TRBJ2-1	-	TGTGCCAGCAAGGGGTCCTACAATGAGCAGTTCTTC	CASKGSYNEQFF
-	TRBV18	TRBJ1-2	-	TGTGCCAGCTCACCACTAGAATCGGCCCCCTATGGCTACACCTTC	CASSPLESAPYGYTF
-	TRBV6-1	TRBJ2-5	-	TGTGCCAGCAGTGCGATGGGGGCTTCTGGGGAGACCCAGTACTTC	CASSAMGASGETQYF
many	TRBV27	TRBJ2-2	-	TGTGCCAGCAGTTCATCAGGCATGGCCGGGGAGCTGTTTTTT	CASSSSGMAGELFF
many	TRBV29-1	TRBJ2-5	TRBD1	TGCAGCGTTGCCCGTACAGGGGGCGGGGAGACCCAGTACTTC	CSVARTGGGETQYF
few	TRBV4-3	TRBJ1-1	-	TGCGCCAGCAGCCAAGATCTAGGCGGGGGCTCCTCTGAAGCTTTCTTT	CASSQDLGGGSSEAFF
-	TRBV6-6	TRBJ2-1	TRBD2	TGTGCCAGCAGCTTCCCGGGACTAGCGGGGGGCGAGCCGTTCTTC	CASSFPGLAGGEPFF
-	TRBV7-3	TRBJ2-2	-	TGTGCCAGCAGCTGGAGGCCGGGCACCGGGGAGCTGTTTTTT	CASSWRPGTGELFF
few	TRBV6-1	TRBJ1-1	-	TGTGCCAGCAGTGAATCCTCAAGGGGGGGCGACGCTGAAGCTTTCTTT	CASSESSRGGDAEAFF
-	TRBV6-6	TRBJ2-3	-	TGTGCCAGCAGTATGAGGGGTACAGATACGCAGTATTTT	CASSMRGTDTQYF
few	TRBV7-7	TRBJ2-2	-	TGTGCCAGCGGGGAGAAGAACACCGGGGAGCTGTTTTTT	CASGEKNTGELFF
few	TRBV4-1	TRBJ2-5	TRBD2	TGCGCCAGCAGCCAAGAGGCTAGCGGGGGGGCCCAGTACTTC	CASSQEASGGAQYF
many	TRBV19	TRBJ2-3	-	TGTGCCACCAATCCGGGGGGCACAGATACGCAGTATTTT	CATNPGGTDTQYF
many	TRBV21-1	TRBJ2-7	-	TGTGCCAGCCCTAAACCCGACAGGGGCCTCTACGAGCAGTACTTC	CASPKPDRGLYEQYF
-	TRBV7-9	TRBJ1-6	TRBD1	TGTGCCAGCAGCTTGAGGACAGGGGGCCTCCACTTT	CASSLRTGGLHF
few	TRBV6-5	TRBJ1-1	-	TGTGCCAGCAGCGCGTCCCGGGTTGTCGCTGAAGCTTTCTTT	CASSASRVVAEAFF
few	TRBV4-1	TRBJ2-2	-	TGCGCCAGCAGCCCCGGACTAATGAACACCGGGGAGCTGTTTTTT	CASSPGLMNTGELFF
-	TRBV4-3	TRBJ2-1	-	TGCGCCAGCAGCCAGGGGACTCGTCCCAACAACAATGAGCAGTTCTTC	CASSQGTRPNNNEQFF
-	TRBV25-1	TRBJ1-6	-	TGTGCCAGCAGTGAGTTAGCAGGGGCCGATAATTCACCCCTCCACTTT	CASSELAGADNSPLHF
few	TRBV2	TRBJ2-3	TRBD1	TGTGCCAGCAGTGAAGGGACAGGGGGAGGTGCAGATACGCAGTATTTT	CASSEGTGGGADTQYF
-	TRBV29-1	TRBJ1-2	-	TGCAGCGTTGAAGATCTAGGGCGAGCTGGCTACACCTTC	CSVEDLGRAGYTF
-	TRBV7-8	TRBJ2-1	TRBD2	TGTGCCAGCAGCCTTAACCTAGCGGGGCCCTACAATGAGCAGTTCTTC	CASSLNLAGPYNEQFF
-	TRBV9	TRBJ1-3	-	TGTGCCAGCAGCGTCGGAGAAATCTCTGGAAACACCATATATTTT	CASSVGEISGNTIYF
many	TRBV7-7	TRBJ2-2	TRBD2	TGTGCTAGCGCCAGCGGGAGGGCCCCCGGGGAGCTGTTTTTT	CASASGRAPGELFF
-	TRBV4-3	TRBJ1-2	-	TGCGCCAGCAGCCAAGATGGAGGGGGGTATGGCTACACCTTC	CASSQDGGGYGYTF
-	TRBV5-4	TRBJ2-3	TRBD2	TGTGCCAGCGCTATAGCGGGAGGTCTCGCAGATACGCAGTATTTT	CASAIAGGLADTQYF
few	TRBV18	TRBJ2-2	-	TGTGCCAGCTCACCGGTAGCGGAGAACACCGGGGAGCTGTTTTTT	CASSPVAENTGELFF
-	TRBV9	TRBJ1-1	-	TGTGCCAGCAGCGTGGACGGACAGCCGAACACTGAAGCTTTCTTT	CASSVDGQPNTEAFF
few	TRBV7-2	TRBJ1-1	-	TGTGCCAGCAGCTTAATAGCGGGAGTGAACACTGAAGCTTTCTTT	CASSLIAGVNTEAFF
few	TRBV5-1	TRBJ2-1	-	TGCGCCAGCAGCTTGGAGGGGACACGAGAGCAGTTCTTC	CASSLEGTREQFF
-	TRBV5-8	TRBJ1-4	-	TGTGCCAGCAGCCTCCCCACAGGGCAGTCCCGAAAACTGTTTTTT	CASSLPTGQSRKLFF
-	TRBV27	TRBJ1-1	-	TGTGCCAGCAGTTTAAATCGATTGGACACTGAAGCTTTCTTT	CASSLNRLDTEAFF
-	TRBV5-6	TRBJ1-6	-	TGTGCCAGCAGCTTAGTGGGGTATTCACCCCTCCACTTT	CASSLVGYSPLHF
few	TRBV7-2	TRBJ2-3	TRBD2	TGTGCCAGCGGACCGGGACTAGGAGCTTCAGATACGCAGTATTTT	CASGPGLGASDTQYF
-	TRBV4-3	TRBJ1-2	TRBD1	TGCGCCAGCAGCCAAGAGTTAGGGACAGGCTATGGCTACACCTTC	CASSQELGTGYGYTF
few	TRBV4-3	TRBJ2-1	TRBD2	TGCGCCAGCAGCCAAGAGACTAGCGGGGGGTTTTTGCATGAGCAGTTCTTC	CASSQETSGGFLHEQFF
few	TRBV7-9	TRBJ2-5	-	TGTGCCAGCAGCTTGGGGTCGGGGGAGACCCAGTACTTC	CASSLGSGETQYF
-	TRBV7-2	TRBJ1-1	TRBD1	TGTGCCAGCAGCACAAGACAGGGAGGAATTGAAGCTTTCTTT	CASSTRQGGIEAFF
few	TRBV29-1	TRBJ2-6	-	TGCAGCGTGGGGACCGCTACTGGGGCCAACGTCCTGACTTTC	CSVGTATGANVLTF
-	TRBV9	TRBJ1-6	TRBD1	TGTGCCAGCAGCGTAGGACAGGGGAATTCACCCCTCCACTTT	CASSVGQGNSPLHF
-	TRBV5-1	TRBJ1-4	-	TGCGCCAGCAGCTTGGAGGGGCTAGCTAATGAAAAACTGTTTTTT	CASSLEGLANEKLFF
many	TRBV7-2	TRBJ2-3	TRBD1	TGTGCCAGCAGCGTACATAGACAGGGGACAGATACGCAGTATTTT	CASSVHRQGTDTQYF
few	TRBV20-1	TRBJ1-2	-	TGCAGTGCTTATAAGGACTATGGCTACACCTTC	CSAYKDYGYTF
few	TRBV13	TRBJ2-1	-	TGTGCCAGCAGACTAAACTCAGGGGTTGGGGAGCAGTTCTTC	CASRLNSGVGEQFF
-	TRBV4-3	TRBJ2-1	-	TGCGCCAGCAGCCAGTCGAAGGGCGGAGGGTACAATGAGCAGTTCTTC	CASSQSKGGGYNEQFF
once	TRBV6-1	TRBJ1-3	-	TGTGCCAGCGGAGTACAGGGTGGGGGAAACACCATATATTTT	CASGVQGGGNTIYF
many	TRBV6-5	TRBJ1-2	-	TGTGCCAGCAGCCGAACAGGAGTAGGCTATGGCTACACCTTC	CASSRTGVGYGYTF
many	TRBV5-6	TRBJ2-2	TRBD2	TGTGCCAGCAGCCCAGCGGGGGCCCCGGGCACCGGGGAGCTGTTTTTT	CASSPAGAPGTGELFF
few	TRBV7-9	TRBJ1-4	-	TGTGCCAGCAGCTTCCGGGGGCCTAATGAAAAACTGTTTTTT	CASSFRGPNEKLFF
few	TRBV5-1	TRBJ2-1	-	TGCGCCAGCAGCTTTGGGGGGAGGAATGAGCAGTTCTTC	CASSFGGRNEQFF
few	TRBV5-4	TRBJ2-4	-	TGTGCCAGCAGCGCCGCAGCGGTTCGGGGAAACATTCAGTACTTC	CASSAAAVRGNIQYF
few	TRBV6-5	TRBJ1-1	-	TGTGCCAGCAGTCGAGTCGATTGGGCTGAAGCTTTCTTT	CASSRVDWAEAFF
few	TRBV6-5	TRBJ1-5	-	TGTGCCAGCAGTTCCCCAGGCCAGCCCCAGCATTTT	CASSSPGQPQHF